A selection of T cell receptor beta chains follows, all from one sample in a study of Ad26.COV2.S vaccination and SARS-CoV-2 variants. Method: immunoSEQ multiplex PCR; TCRdb's copy keeps in-frame clones and lacks some. Seen here are about 450,000 clones, roughly 89% observed once, and the top ten hold around 2.5%. The sequenced sample was peripheral blood, obtained in a trial of Ad26.COV2.S vaccine versus placebo. The receptor set was obtained from a person between 18 and 65 years old who received the Ad26.COV2.S COVID-19 vaccine or a placebo. Each CDR3 is given with its conserved first and last residue. The order of the fields is V gene, clone size, J gene, D gene, CDR3 protein, CDR3 DNA. A D gene is named only where the DNA matches it firmly. Part of the rows lack a size; the others show once, few, many or a class for expanded clones.

>TRBV3-1/TRBV3-2|-|TRBJ2-3|TRBD2
CASSQDDGSGGSQYF
TGTGCCAGCAGCCAAGATGACGGTAGCGGGGGCTCGCAGTATTTT
>TRBV7-2|-|TRBJ1-1|TRBD1
CASSPGQGRGKAFF
TGTGCCAGCAGCCCGGGACAGGGGAGGGGTAAAGCTTTCTTT
>TRBV30|-|TRBJ2-3|TRBD2
CAWNPGLAGRNTQYF
TGTGCCTGGAACCCGGGGCTAGCGGGGCGGAATACGCAGTATTTT
>TRBV9|-|TRBJ2-5|TRBD2
CASSSGPTSGQETQYF
TGTGCCAGCAGCTCCGGACCGACTAGCGGCCAAGAGACCCAGTACTTC
>TRBV19|-|TRBJ1-1|-
CASSIVGEGGTEAFF
TGTGCCAGTAGTATAGTAGGTGAGGGCGGGACTGAAGCTTTCTTT
>TRBV7-3|-|TRBJ2-3|-
CASSLKGPTDTQYF
TGTGCCAGCAGCTTAAAGGGTCCTACAGATACGCAGTATTTT
>TRBV21-1|-|TRBJ2-1|-
CASPQGGGPNEQFF
TGTGCCAGCCCTCAGGGGGGAGGGCCTAATGAGCAGTTCTTC
>TRBV6-5|once|TRBJ2-1|TRBD2
CASSYSAGVFNEQFF
TGTGCCAGCAGTTACTCTGCGGGAGTGTTCAATGAGCAGTTCTTC
>TRBV4-3|-|TRBJ1-1|-
CASSQDGGMNTEAFF
TGCGCCAGCAGCCAAGATGGAGGGATGAACACTGAAGCTTTCTTT
>TRBV9|-|TRBJ1-2|-
CASSVEERRMTGYTF
TGTGCCAGCAGCGTAGAAGAGAGAAGAATGACTGGCTACACCTTC
>TRBV7-2|-|TRBJ1-6|-
CASSLEESPLHF
TGTGCCAGCAGCTTAGAGGAATCACCCCTCCACTTT
>TRBV4-2|-|TRBJ2-1|TRBD1
CASSQAGQEVNEQFF
TGTGCCAGCAGCCAAGCGGGACAGGAGGTCAATGAGCAGTTCTTC
>TRBV3-1/TRBV3-2|-|TRBJ2-1|-
CASSRRPDEQFF
TGTGCCAGCAGCCGAAGACCCGATGAGCAGTTCTTC
>TRBV5-1|-|TRBJ2-3|-
CASSLASVTDTQYF
TGCGCCAGCAGCTTGGCTAGCGTCACAGATACGCAGTATTTT
>TRBV19|-|TRBJ1-4|TRBD1
CATRDRITNEKLFF
TGTGCCACCCGGGACAGGATAACTAATGAAAAACTGTTTTTT
>TRBV19|-|TRBJ2-5|-
CASSMGAAHQETQYF
TGTGCCAGTAGTATGGGAGCAGCACACCAAGAGACCCAGTACTTC
>TRBV27|-|TRBJ1-5|-
CASSVGTLSNQPQHF
TGTGCCAGCAGCGTCGGGACACTTAGCAATCAGCCCCAGCATTTT
>TRBV9|-|TRBJ2-3|-
CASSVSRDPRTDTQYF
TGTGCCAGCAGCGTATCCCGGGACCCCCGCACAGATACGCAGTATTTT
>TRBV7-3|-|TRBJ2-2|-
CASSLRGGELFF
TGTGCCAGCAGCTTAAGGGGCGGGGAGCTGTTTTTT
>TRBV5-1|-|TRBJ1-1|-
CASSPVNWGTEAFF
TGCGCCAGCAGCCCGGTTAATTGGGGCACTGAAGCTTTCTTT
>TRBV4-1|-|TRBJ2-2|TRBD1
CASSQGQGTNTGELFF
TGCGCCAGCAGCCAAGGACAGGGGACGAACACCGGGGAGCTGTTTTTT
>TRBV5-6|-|TRBJ2-2|TRBD2
CASSPGRGTLISHTGELFF
TGTGCCAGCAGCCCCGGGAGGGGGACCCTTATTTCCCACACCGGGGAGCTGTTTTTT
>TRBV25-1|few|TRBJ1-6|-
CASSGRGNNSPLHF
TGTGCCAGCAGTGGACGGGGTAATAATTCACCCCTCCACTTT
>TRBV18|-|TRBJ1-2|-
CASSWGEANYGYTF
TGTGCCAGCTCATGGGGCGAAGCTAACTATGGCTACACCTTC
>TRBV12-3/TRBV12-4|-|TRBJ1-1|TRBD1
CASSWGQGTEAFF
TGTGCCAGCAGTTGGGGACAGGGCACTGAAGCTTTCTTT
>TRBV6-2/TRBV6-3|-|TRBJ1-2|TRBD1
CASSWTGDYGYTF
TGTGCCAGCAGCTGGACAGGGGACTATGGCTACACCTTC
>TRBV7-3|few|TRBJ1-5|-
CASSESGGNQPQHF
TGTGCCAGCAGCGAATCCGGGGGGAATCAGCCCCAGCATTTT
>TRBV5-1|-|TRBJ2-1|-
CASSSSYQRFGVNNEQFF
TGCGCCAGCAGCTCATCGTACCAGAGATTTGGGGTAAACAATGAGCAGTTCTTC
>TRBV6-2/TRBV6-3|-|TRBJ2-5|TRBD2
CASSPVGGEETQYF
TGTGCCAGCAGTCCGGTTGGGGGGGAAGAGACCCAGTACTTC
>TRBV5-4|-|TRBJ1-3|-
CASSLWSRGNTIYF
TGTGCCAGCAGCTTGTGGTCGAGGGGAAACACCATATATTTT
>TRBV7-2|-|TRBJ1-4|-
CASSFTRGEKLFF
TGTGCCAGCAGCTTTACTCGGGGAGAAAAACTGTTTTTT
>TRBV11-2|-|TRBJ1-4|-
CASSLSNEKLFF
TGTGCCAGCAGCTTGAGTAATGAAAAACTGTTTTTT
>TRBV28|-|TRBJ1-5|-
CASSFFSNQPQHF
TGTGCCAGCAGTTTTTTTAGCAATCAGCCCCAGCATTTT
>TRBV10-3|once|TRBJ2-3|-
CAISEASRPDTQYF
TGTGCCATCAGTGAGGCGTCCAGACCGGATACGCAGTATTTT
>TRBV7-9|-|TRBJ1-4|-
CASSLSEKLFF
TGTGCCAGCAGCTTGAGCGAAAAACTGTTTTTT
>TRBV13|-|TRBJ2-1|-
CASSLASGAYNEQFF
TGTGCCAGCAGCTTAGCGTCAGGGGCTTACAATGAGCAGTTCTTC
>TRBV28|few|TRBJ1-2|-
CASNPQGRGYGYTF
TGTGCCAGCAATCCACAGGGTAGGGGCTATGGCTACACCTTC
>TRBV5-4|-|TRBJ2-5|-
CASSFGGPRETQYF
TGTGCCAGCAGCTTCGGGGGTCCAAGGGAGACCCAGTACTTC
>TRBV25-1|few|TRBJ1-2|-
CASSEYWEANYGYTF
TGTGCCAGCAGTGAATATTGGGAAGCTAACTATGGCTACACCTTC
>TRBV5-4|-|TRBJ1-2|-
CASSSDSISYGYTF
TGTGCCAGCAGCTCGGACAGTATCTCCTATGGCTACACCTTC
>TRBV20-1|-|TRBJ2-2|-
CSASRGAMNTGELFF
TGCAGTGCTAGTCGAGGGGCTATGAACACCGGGGAGCTGTTTTTT
>TRBV6-1|-|TRBJ2-6|-
CASSEGGIRFSGANVLTF
TGTGCCAGCAGTGAAGGGGGGATCCGATTCTCTGGGGCCAACGTCCTGACTTTC
>TRBV5-1|-|TRBJ1-1|-
CASSLDYTEAFF
TGCGCCAGCAGCTTGGATTATACTGAAGCTTTCTTT